This TCR beta chain emerged from a study of blood T cell repertoires in COVID-19 (dated by TCRdb to 2018 to 2020). Study-level background: Samples from collaborators originated in the United States, Italy and Spain and spanned both the acute and convalescent phases of COVID-19. The prospective study material was composed of cDNA or gDNA derived from T cells, B-cell-depleted T cells, or PBMCs. The dataset comprised deeply sampled blood TCRbeta repertoires from subjects exposed to, actively infected with, or recovered from COVID-19. The repertoires were made available in a free public database intended to serve as a resource for research on the immune response to SARS-CoV-2. The samples were drawn from two sources: the first 160 participants of the ongoing ImmuneRACE study, and 1,200 or so subjects contributed by 6 global collaborators. Sample metadata almost always included a de-identified subject ID, COVID-19 status, age in years and sex. Where available, HLA class I and class II types were obtained from metadata supplied by the sample provider rather than from assay-based typing.

TCRbeta CDR3 regions were amplified from genomic DNA using the immunoSEQ Assay, a bias-controlled multiplex PCR. As for the authors' bioinformatics: Within the assay, amplification of reference gene primers was used to estimate how many nucleated cells each sample contained. Sequence reads were collapsed and filtered to measure the absolute abundance of every unique TCRbeta CDR3 rearrangement. For each sample, productive Simpson clonality was calculated by taking the square root of Simpson's diversity index across productive rearrangements. As stored in TCRdb, this immuneACCESS dataset retains in-frame rearrangements with V and J assigned. A fraction of the clones does not appear; measured against another copy, unresolved V genes explain less than half of the discrepancy, and the remainder lacks a known reason. The V and J calls and clone size were taken over from that table, and D and trimming were inferred from the DNA. The sample contains approximately 190,000 clones, roughly four fifths of them found a single time. More than 4.5% of the sample comes from the top ten.

Summary of the overall study and its limitations: How much clinical and demographic metadata was included differed by source and by participant, and the metadata was provided uncurated.

Collaborating institutions collected whole blood in K2EDTA tubes following their own protocols. Collaborator samples were shipped for TCRbeta analysis as frozen whole blood, isolated PBMCs, or DNA extracted from either sample type. The CDR3 starts with the cysteine, ends with the phenylalanine, and has 12 residues. Here the CDR3 DNA is all that survives: 36 bases in frame from base 1. The V end loses 7 bases and the J end loses 4 bases, and a stretch of 8 bases separates them. CDR1 WNHNN and CDR2 SYGVQD are derived from the germline V gene (reference sequence). A remark on this clone: The antigen it binds to is not known. Base qualities were left out, and no much larger clone turns up one base away.

The sequence joins TRBV10-1 to TRBJ2-1; 6 matching bases give a weak D call of TRBD2. The sequenced sample consisted of peripheral blood. This receptor was obtained from a woman in her 70s with active or convalescent COVID-19. The CDR3 here reads CASMEGYNEQFF. At the DNA level, the sequence is TGCGCCAGCATGGAGGGATACAATGAGCAGTTCTTC.